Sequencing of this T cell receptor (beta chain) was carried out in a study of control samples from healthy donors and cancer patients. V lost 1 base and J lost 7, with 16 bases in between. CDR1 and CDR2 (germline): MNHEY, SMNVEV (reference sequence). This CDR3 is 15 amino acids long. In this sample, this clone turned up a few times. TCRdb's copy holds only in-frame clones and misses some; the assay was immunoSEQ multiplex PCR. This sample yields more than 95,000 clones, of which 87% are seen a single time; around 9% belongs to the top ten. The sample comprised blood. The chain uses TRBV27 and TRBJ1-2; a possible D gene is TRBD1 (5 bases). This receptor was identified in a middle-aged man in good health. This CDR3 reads CASSLYAGPLGGYTF. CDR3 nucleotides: TGTGCCAGCAGTTTATACGCAGGGCCTCTTGGTGGCTACACCTTC.